The T cell receptor beta chain under discussion was sequenced for a study of blood T cells in healthy people across ages. Study results and caveats: It was the long-lived donors that had more naive CD4+ cells and higher diversity than aged donors.

PBMCs numbering at least 7 million were isolated per sample. PCR was performed a second time for roughly 7 to 11 cycles using a sample-barcoded 5' primer and a J-beta primer mix. CDR3-containing paired-end reads numbering at least 2.5 million came from each sample. TCRdb used MiXCR to reprocess the 5' RACE reads, holding one entry per CDR3 protein. The sample lists around 780,000 distinct CDR3 sequences, 56% seen once, with roughly 24% in the top ten. Remarks on this clonotype: Its antigen is undetermined.

The CDR3 is 17 amino acids. Trimming removed 4 bases from V and 2 bases from J, with 18 bases in between. CDR1 and CDR2 from the germline V gene are SEHNR and FQNEAQ (reference sequence). This clonotype was sampled from a man in his forties in good health. The material sequenced was blood. The V gene is TRBV7-9, the J gene TRBJ2-1; maybe TRBD2 (5 bases). The CDR3 DNA reads TGTGCCAGCAGCTCCCGGACGGGAACCCTGACCTACAATGAGCAGTTCTTC. Translated: CASSSRTGTLTYNEQFF.